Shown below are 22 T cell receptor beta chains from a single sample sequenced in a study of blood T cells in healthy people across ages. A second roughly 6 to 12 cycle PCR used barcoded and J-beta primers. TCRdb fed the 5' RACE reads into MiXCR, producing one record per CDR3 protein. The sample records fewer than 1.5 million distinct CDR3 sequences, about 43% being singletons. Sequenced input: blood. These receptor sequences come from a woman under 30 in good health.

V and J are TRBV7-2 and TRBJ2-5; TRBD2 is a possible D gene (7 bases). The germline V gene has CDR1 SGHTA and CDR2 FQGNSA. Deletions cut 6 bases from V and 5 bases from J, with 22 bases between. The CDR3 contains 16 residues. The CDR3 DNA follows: TGTGCCAGCAGGAGGGGGGGGAAGGGGGTTTCCGAGACCCAGTACTTC. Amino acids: CASRRGGKGVSETQYF.

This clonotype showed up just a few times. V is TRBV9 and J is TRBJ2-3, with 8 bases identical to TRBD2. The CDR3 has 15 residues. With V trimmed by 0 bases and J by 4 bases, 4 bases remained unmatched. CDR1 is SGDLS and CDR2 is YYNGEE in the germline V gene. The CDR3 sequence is CASSVAGGSSDTQYF. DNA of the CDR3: TGTGCCAGCAGCGTAGCGGGGGGGAGTTCAGATACGCAGTATTTT. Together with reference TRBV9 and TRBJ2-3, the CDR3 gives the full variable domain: DSGVTQTPKHLITATGQRVTLRCSPRSGDLSVYWYQQSLDQGLQFLIQYYNGEERAKGNILERFSAQQFPDLHSELNLSSLELGDSALYFCASSVAGGSSDTQYFGPGTRLTVL.

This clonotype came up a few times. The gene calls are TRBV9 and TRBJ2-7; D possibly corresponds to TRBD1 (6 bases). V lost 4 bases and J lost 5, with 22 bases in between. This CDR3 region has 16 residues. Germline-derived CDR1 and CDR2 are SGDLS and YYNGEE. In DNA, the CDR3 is TGTGCCAGCAGCTCCCAACTCAAACAGGGCTACAACGAGCAGTACTTC. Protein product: CASSSQLKQGYNEQYF.

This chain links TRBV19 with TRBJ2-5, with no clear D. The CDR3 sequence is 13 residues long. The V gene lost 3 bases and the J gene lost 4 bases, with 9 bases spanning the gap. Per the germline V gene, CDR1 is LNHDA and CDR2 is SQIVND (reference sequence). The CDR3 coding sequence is TGTGCCAGTAGTATGACGCGCGGAGAGACCCAGTACTTC. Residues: CASSMTRGETQYF.

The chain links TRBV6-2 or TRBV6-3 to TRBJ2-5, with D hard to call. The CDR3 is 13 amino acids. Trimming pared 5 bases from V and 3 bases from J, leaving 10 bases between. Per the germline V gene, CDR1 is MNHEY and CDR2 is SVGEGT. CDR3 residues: CASSADWEETQYF. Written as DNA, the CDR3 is TGTGCCAGCAGTGCTGACTGGGAAGAGACCCAGTACTTC.

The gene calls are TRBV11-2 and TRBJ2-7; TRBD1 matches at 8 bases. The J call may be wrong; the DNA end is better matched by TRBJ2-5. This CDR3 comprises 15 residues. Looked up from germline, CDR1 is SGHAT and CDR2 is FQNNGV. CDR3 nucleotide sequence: TGTGCCAGCAGCTTTATGACAGGGGTGGAAGAGACCCAGTACTTC. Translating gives CASSFMTGVEETQYF.

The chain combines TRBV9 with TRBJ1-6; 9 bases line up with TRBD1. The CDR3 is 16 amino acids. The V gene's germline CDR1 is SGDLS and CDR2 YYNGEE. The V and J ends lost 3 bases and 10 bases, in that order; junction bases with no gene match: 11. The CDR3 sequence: CASSDYEQGAASPLHF. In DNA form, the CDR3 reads TGTGCCAGCAGCGATTACGAACAGGGGGCCGCCTCACCCCTCCACTTT.

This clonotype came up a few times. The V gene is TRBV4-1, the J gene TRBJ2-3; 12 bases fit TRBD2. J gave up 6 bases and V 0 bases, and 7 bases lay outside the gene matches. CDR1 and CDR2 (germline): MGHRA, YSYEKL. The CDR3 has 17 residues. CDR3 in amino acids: CASSQEWLAGGMDTQYF. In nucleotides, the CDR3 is TGCGCCAGCAGCCAAGAATGGCTAGCGGGAGGGATGGATACGCAGTATTTT.

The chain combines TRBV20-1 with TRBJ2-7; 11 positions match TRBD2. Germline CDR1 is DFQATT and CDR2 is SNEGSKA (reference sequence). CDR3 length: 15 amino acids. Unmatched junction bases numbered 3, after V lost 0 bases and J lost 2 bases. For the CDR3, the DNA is TGCAGTGCTAGAGACGGGACTAGCGGAGCCTACGAGCAGTACTTC. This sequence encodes CSARDGTSGAYEQYF.

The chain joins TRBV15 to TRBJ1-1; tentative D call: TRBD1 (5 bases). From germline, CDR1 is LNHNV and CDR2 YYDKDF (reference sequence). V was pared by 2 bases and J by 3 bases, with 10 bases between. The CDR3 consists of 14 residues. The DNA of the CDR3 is TGTGCCACCAGCAGACAGGGAGGGTACACTGAAGCTTTCTTT. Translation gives CATSRQGGYTEAFF.

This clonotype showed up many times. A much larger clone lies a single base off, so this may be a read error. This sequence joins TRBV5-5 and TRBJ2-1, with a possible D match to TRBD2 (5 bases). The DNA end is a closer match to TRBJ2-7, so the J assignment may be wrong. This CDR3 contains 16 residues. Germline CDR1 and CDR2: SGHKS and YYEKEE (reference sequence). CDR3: CASSLGQSSSYNEQYF. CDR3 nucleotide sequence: TGTGCCAGCAGCTTGGGGCAGTCTAGCTCCTACAATGAGCAGTACTTC.

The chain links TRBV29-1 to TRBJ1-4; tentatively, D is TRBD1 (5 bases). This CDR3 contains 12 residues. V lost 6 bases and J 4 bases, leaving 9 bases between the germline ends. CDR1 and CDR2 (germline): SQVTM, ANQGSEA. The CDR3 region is CSVQGSNEKLFF. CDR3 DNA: TGCAGCGTCCAGGGTAGTAATGAAAAACTGTTTTTT.

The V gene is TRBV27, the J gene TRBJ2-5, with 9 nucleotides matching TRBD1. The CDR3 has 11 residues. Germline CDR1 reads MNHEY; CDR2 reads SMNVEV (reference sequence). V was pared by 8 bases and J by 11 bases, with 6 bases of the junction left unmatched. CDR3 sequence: CASGTGREQYF. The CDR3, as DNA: TGTGCCAGCGGGACAGGGAGAGAGCAGTACTTC.

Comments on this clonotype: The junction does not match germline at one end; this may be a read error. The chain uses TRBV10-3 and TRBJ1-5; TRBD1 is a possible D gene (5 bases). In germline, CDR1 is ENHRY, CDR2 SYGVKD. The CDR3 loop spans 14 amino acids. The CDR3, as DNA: TGTGCCATCAGGGGGACGGCCCCCTCCTCGCCCCGGCATTTT. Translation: CAIRGTAPSSPRHF.

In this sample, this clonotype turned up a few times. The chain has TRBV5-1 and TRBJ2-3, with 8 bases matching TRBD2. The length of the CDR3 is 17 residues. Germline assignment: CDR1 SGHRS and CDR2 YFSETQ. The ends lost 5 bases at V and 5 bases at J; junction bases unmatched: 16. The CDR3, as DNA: TGCGCCAGCAGGCTCCTTCTGACGGGCGGGGGGAAAGATACGCAGTATTTT. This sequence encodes CASRLLLTGGGKDTQYF.

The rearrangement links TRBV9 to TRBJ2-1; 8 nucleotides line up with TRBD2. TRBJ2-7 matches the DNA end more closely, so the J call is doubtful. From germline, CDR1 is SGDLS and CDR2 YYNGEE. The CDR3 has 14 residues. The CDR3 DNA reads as TGTGCCAGCAGCTCGCGGGGGGCCTACAATGAGCAGTACTTC. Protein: CASSSRGAYNEQYF.

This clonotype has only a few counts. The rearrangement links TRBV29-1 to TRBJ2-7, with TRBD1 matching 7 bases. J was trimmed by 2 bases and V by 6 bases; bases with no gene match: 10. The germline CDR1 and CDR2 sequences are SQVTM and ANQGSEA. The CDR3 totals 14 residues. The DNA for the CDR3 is TGCAGCGTAGATGGGGACAGCGCGACCTACGAGCAGTACTTC. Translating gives CSVDGDSATYEQYF.

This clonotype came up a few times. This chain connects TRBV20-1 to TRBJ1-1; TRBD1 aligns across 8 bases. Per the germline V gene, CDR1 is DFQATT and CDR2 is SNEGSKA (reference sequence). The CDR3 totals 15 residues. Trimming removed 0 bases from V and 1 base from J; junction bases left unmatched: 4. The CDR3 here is CSARDIGTGNTEAFF. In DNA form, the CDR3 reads TGCAGTGCTAGAGATATCGGGACAGGGAACACTGAAGCTTTCTTT.

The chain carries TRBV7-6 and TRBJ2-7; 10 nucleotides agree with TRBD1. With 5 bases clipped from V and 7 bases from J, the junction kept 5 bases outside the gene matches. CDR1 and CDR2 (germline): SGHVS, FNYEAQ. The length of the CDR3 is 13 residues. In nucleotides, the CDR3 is TGTGCCAGCAGCGGAGACAGGGGGCGGGAGCAGTACTTC. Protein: CASSGDRGREQYF.

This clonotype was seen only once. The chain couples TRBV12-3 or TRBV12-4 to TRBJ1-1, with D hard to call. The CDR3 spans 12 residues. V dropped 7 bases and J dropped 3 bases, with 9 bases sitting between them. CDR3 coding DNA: TGTGCCAGCAACCGCCGCTACACTGAAGCTTTCTTT. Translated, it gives CASNRRYTEAFF.

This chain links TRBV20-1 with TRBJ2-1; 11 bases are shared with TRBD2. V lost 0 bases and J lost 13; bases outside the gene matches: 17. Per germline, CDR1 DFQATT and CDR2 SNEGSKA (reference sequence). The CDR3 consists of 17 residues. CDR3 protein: CSARDPRLAGFYETQFF. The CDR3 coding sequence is TGCAGTGCTAGAGATCCCAGACTAGCGGGATTTTATGAGACCCAGTTCTTC.

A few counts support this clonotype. CDR3 coding DNA: TGCGCCAGCAGCCAAGAAGGGACAGGGGGCCTGTCAGATACGCAGTATTTT. It translates to CASSQEGTGGLSDTQYF. The rearrangement joins TRBV4-1 to TRBJ2-3; 12 bases map to TRBD1. V lost 0 bases, J lost 4 bases, and 5 bases stayed unmatched. The germline CDR1 and CDR2 sequences are MGHRA and YSYEKL. The CDR3 sequence is 17 residues long.